Listed here are 9 T cell receptor beta chains from one sample, sequenced in a study of blood T cell repertoires in COVID-19. The table came from immunoSEQ multiplex PCR; TCRdb's copy has only in-frame clones and leaves some out. This table holds about 70,000 clones, more than 70% found once. Specimen: peripheral blood. These receptors were taken from a man aged 80 or over with acute or convalescent COVID-19.

The chain recombines TRBV7-2 with TRBJ2-1, with 10 bases lining up with TRBD2. This CDR3 has 16 residues. Germline assignment: CDR1 SGHTA and CDR2 FQGNSA. V gave up 0 bases and J gave up 3 bases; unmatched junction bases: 2. CDR3 DNA: TGTGCCAGCAGCTTAGCGCGGACTAGCGGCTACAATGAGCAGTTCTTC. This gives the protein CASSLARTSGYNEQFF.

V is TRBV9 and J is TRBJ2-7, with a weak D call TRBD2 (5 bases). The ends were cut back, 0 bases at V and 5 bases at J, with 21 bases in the middle. Germline-derived CDR1 and CDR2 are SGDLS and YYNGEE. This CDR3 comprises 17 residues. The CDR3 coding sequence is TGTGCCAGCAGCGTAGACCCCGGGGTGGGTCCGTATCACGAGCAGTACTTC. Its translation is CASSVDPGVGPYHEQYF.

This clone appeared a single time. The genes are TRBV5-6 and TRBJ1-6; 9 positions match TRBD1. This CDR3 contains 16 residues. V was pared by 4 bases and J by 13 bases, with 15 bases of the junction left unmatched. From germline, CDR1 is SGHDT and CDR2 YYEEEE. CDR3 bases: TGTGCCAGCAGCCTAATGTCTATCCCTGGGACAGGGCCCCTCCACTTT. Protein product: CASSLMSIPGTGPLHF.

The chain recombines TRBV6-4 with TRBJ1-1; D is unclear. This CDR3 spans 15 amino acids. CDR1 is MRHNA and CDR2 is SNTAGT in the germline V gene. V lost 8 bases and J 1 base, leaving 17 bases between the germline ends. The CDR3, as DNA: TGTGCCAGCGCCCCGGCCGCGGGAAGGAACACTGAAGCTTTCTTT. Amino acid sequence: CASAPAAGRNTEAFF.

CDR3 protein: CASSPGQGETEQYF. CDR3 DNA sequence: TGTGCCAGCTCACCGGGACAGGGGGAAACCGAGCAGTACTTC. This chain uses TRBV18 with TRBJ2-7, with 11 bases lining up with TRBD1. Germline CDR1 KGHSH, CDR2 LQKENI. V was clipped by 3 bases and J by 6 bases; unmatched bases: 4. The CDR3 extends over 14 amino acids.

The rearrangement links TRBV6-5 to TRBJ1-1; TRBD1 matches 8 bases. Germline CDR1 and CDR2: MNHEY and SVGAGI. The ends lost 6 bases at V and 5 bases at J; junction bases unmatched: 8. The CDR3 sequence is 14 residues long. CDR3 in amino acids: CASRGWTGNTEAFF. CDR3 coding DNA: TGTGCCAGCAGAGGTTGGACAGGGAATACTGAAGCTTTCTTT.

J is TRBJ2-3 and V is TRBV5-1, with TRBD2 matching 13 bases. Germline V lookup: CDR1 SGHRS, CDR2 YFSETQ. Trimming took 4 bases from V and 4 from J; bases not matched to a gene: 6. The CDR3 has 16 amino acids. Here the CDR3 DNA reads TGCGCCAGCAGCAGTACTAGCGGGAGGGGATCAGATACGCAGTATTTT. Its translation: CASSSTSGRGSDTQYF.

This clone was detected once. This chain links TRBV29-1 with TRBJ2-5; TRBD1 matches at 7 bases. The CDR3 has 12 residues. Germline values: CDR1 SQVTM, CDR2 ANQGSEA. The trim removed 6 bases at V and 6 bases at J, leaving 7 bases unmatched. CDR3 in amino acids: CSVGQEIQTQYF. CDR3 DNA sequence: TGCAGCGTAGGACAGGAGATACAGACCCAGTACTTC.

The chain has TRBV24-1 and TRBJ2-2, with 8 bases that match TRBD1. The CDR3 totals 20 residues. The germline CDR1 and CDR2 sequences are KGHDR and SFDVKD. V lost 5 bases to trimming and J lost 1 base; unmatched junction nucleotides: 17. The CDR3 DNA follows: TGTGCCACCAGTGTCTTCGGACAGGGCGGCTCAGGTCGGAACACCGGGGAGCTGTTTTTT. Amino acids: CATSVFGQGGSGRNTGELFF.